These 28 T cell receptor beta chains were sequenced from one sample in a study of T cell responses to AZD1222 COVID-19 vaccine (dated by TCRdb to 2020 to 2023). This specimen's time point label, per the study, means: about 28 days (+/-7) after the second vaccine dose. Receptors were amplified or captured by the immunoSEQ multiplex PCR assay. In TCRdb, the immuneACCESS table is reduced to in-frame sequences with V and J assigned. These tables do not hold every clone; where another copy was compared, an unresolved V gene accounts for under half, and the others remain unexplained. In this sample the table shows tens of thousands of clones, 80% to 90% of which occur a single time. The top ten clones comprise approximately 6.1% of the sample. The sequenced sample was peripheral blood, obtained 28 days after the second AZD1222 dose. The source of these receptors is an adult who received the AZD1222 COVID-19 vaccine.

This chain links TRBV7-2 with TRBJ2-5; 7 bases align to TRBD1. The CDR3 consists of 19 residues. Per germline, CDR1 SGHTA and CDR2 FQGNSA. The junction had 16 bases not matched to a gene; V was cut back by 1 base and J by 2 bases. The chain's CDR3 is CASSLVLGWAGGLQETQYF. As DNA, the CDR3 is TGTGCCAGCAGCTTAGTGTTGGGTTGGGCAGGGGGATTACAAGAGACCCAGTACTTC.

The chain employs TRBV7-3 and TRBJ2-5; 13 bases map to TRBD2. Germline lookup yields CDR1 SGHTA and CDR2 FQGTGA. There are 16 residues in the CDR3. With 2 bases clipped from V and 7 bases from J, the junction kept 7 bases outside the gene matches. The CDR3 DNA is TGTGCCAGCAGCTTATCCGGACTAGCGGGGGTGGGGACCCAGTACTTC. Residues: CASSLSGLAGVGTQYF.

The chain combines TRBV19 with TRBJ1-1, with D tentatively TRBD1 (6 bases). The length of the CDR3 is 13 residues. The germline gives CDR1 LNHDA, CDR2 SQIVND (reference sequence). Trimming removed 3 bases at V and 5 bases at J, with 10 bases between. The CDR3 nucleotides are TGTGCCAGTAGTATCGGGAGGGGGACTGAAGCTTTCTTT. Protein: CASSIGRGTEAFF. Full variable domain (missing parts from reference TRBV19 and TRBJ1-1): DGGITQSPKYLFRKEGQNVTLSCEQNLNHDAMYWYRQDPGQGLRLIYYSQIVNDFQKGDIAEGYSVSREKKESFPLTVTSAQKNPTAFYLCASSIGRGTEAFFGQGTRLTVV.

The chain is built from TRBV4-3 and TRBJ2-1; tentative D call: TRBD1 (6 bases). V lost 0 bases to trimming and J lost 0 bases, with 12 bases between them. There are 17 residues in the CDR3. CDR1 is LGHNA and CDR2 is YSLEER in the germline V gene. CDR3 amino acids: CASSQEGGRGSYNEQFF. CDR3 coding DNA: TGCGCCAGCAGCCAAGAAGGCGGCAGGGGCTCCTACAATGAGCAGTTCTTC.

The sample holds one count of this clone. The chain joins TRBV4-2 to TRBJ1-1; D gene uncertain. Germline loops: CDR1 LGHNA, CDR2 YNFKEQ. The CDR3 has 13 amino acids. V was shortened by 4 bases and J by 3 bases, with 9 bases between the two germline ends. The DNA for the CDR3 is TGTGCCAGCAGCCGAACATCGGACACTGAAGCTTTCTTT. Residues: CASSRTSDTEAFF.

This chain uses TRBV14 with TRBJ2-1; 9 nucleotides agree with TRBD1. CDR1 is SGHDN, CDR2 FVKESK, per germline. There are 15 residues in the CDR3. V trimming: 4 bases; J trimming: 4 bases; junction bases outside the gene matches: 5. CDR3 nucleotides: TGTGCCAGCAGCCTCCGGGACAGGGATTACAATGAGCAGTTCTTC. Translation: CASSLRDRDYNEQFF.

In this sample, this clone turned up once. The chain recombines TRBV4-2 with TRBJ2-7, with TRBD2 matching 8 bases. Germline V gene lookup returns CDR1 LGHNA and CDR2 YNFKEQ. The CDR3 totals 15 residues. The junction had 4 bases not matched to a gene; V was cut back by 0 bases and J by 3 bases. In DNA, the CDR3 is TGTGCCAGCAGCCAAGAAAGCGGGGGCTACTACGAGCAGTACTTC. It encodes CASSQESGGYYEQYF.

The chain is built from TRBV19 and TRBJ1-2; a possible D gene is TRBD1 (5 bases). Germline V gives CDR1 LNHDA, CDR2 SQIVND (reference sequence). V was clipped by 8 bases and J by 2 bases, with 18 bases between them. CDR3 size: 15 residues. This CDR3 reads CASRSGDGLNYGYTF. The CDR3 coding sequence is TGTGCCAGTCGGAGCGGGGACGGACTAAACTATGGCTACACCTTC.

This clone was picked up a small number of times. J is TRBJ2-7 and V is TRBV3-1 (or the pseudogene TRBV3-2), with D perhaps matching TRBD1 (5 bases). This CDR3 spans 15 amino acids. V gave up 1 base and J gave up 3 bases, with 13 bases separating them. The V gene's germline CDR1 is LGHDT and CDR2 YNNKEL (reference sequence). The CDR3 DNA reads TGTGCCAGCAGCCAAGGAACGGACAAAAACTACGAGCAGTACTTC. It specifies CASSQGTDKNYEQYF.

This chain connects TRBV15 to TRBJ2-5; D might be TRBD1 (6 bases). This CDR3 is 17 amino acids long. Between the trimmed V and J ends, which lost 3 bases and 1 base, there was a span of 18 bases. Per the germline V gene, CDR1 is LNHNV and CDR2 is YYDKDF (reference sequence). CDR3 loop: CATSRIGGRLIQETQYF. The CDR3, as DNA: TGTGCCACCAGCAGGATTGGGGGCAGGTTAATCCAAGAGACCCAGTACTTC.

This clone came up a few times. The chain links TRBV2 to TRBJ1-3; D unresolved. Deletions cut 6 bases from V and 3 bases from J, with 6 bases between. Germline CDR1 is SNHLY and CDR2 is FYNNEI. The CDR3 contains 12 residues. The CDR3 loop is CASRQDGNTIYF. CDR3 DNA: TGTGCCAGCAGGCAGGATGGAAACACCATATATTTT.

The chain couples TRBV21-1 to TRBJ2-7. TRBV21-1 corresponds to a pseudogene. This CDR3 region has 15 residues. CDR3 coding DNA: TGTGCCAGCAGCCTATTGGCAGGGAGCTCCTACGAGCAGTACTTC. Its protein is CASSLLAGSSYEQYF.

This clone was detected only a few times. The DNA for the CDR3 is TGTGCCAGTAGAGTATCGGGGACGGGCGGCAATCAGCCCCAGCATTTT. This encodes CASRVSGTGGNQPQHF. J is TRBJ1-5 and V is TRBV19; the D gene is possibly TRBD1 (5 bases). Trimming cost V 6 bases and J 2 bases, with 17 bases left between them. Germline values: CDR1 LNHDA, CDR2 SQIVND (reference sequence). This CDR3 contains 16 residues.

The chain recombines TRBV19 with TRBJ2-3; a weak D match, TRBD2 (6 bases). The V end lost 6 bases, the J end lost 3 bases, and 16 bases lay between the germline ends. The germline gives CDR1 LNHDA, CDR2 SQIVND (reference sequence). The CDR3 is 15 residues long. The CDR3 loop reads CASSRGTAGTDTQYF. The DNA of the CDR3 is TGTGCCAGTAGCCGGGGGACTGCCGGGACAGATACGCAGTATTTT.

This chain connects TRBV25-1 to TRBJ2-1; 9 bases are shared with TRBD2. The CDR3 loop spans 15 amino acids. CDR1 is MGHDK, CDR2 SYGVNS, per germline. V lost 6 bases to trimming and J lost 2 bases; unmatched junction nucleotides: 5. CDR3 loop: CASSARLAAYNEQFF. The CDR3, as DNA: TGTGCCAGCAGCGCCCGACTAGCGGCCTACAATGAGCAGTTCTTC. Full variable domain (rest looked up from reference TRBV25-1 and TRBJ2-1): EADIYQTPRYLVIGTGKKITLECSQTMGHDKMYWYQQDPGMELHLIHYSYGVNSTEKGDLSSESTVSRIRTEHFPLTLESARPSHTSQYLCASSARLAAYNEQFFGPGTRLTVL.

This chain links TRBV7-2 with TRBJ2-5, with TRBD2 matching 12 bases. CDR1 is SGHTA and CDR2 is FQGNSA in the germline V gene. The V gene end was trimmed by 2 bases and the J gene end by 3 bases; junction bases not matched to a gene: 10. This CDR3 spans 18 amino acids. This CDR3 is CASSLIGLAGNPKETQYF. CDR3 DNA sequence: TGTGCCAGCAGCTTAATAGGACTAGCGGGAAACCCGAAAGAGACCCAGTACTTC.

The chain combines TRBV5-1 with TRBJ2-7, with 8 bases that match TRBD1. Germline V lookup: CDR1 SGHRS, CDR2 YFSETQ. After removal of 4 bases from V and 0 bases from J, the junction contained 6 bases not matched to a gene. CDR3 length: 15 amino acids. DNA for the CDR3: TGCGCCAGCAGCGTCCAGGGGGCTACCTCCTACGAGCAGTACTTC. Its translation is CASSVQGATSYEQYF.

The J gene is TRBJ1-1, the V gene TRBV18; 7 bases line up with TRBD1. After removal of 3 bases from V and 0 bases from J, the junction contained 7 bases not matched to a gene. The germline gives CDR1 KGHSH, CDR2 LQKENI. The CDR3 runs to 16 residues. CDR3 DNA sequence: TGTGCCAGCTCACCGTACTCGGGACAGCTGAACACTGAAGCTTTCTTT. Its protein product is CASSPYSGQLNTEAFF.

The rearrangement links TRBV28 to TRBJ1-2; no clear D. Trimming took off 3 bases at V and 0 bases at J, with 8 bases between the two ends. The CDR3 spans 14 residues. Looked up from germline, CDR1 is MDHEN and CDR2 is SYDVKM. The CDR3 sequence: CASSFGDANYGYTF. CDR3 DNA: TGTGCCAGCAGTTTTGGTGACGCTAACTATGGCTACACCTTC.

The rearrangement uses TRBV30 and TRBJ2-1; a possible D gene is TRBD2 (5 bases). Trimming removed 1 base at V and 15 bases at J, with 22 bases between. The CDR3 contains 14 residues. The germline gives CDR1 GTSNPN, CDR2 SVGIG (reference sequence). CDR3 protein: CAWSAPGLAVDRFF. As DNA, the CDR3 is TGTGCCTGGAGTGCACCCGGGCTAGCAGTCGATCGGTTCTTC.

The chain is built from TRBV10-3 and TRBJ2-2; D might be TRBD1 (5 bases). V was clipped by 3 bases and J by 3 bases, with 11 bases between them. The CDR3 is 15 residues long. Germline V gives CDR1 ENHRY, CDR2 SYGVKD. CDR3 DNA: TGTGCCATCAGTGATCAAGGGGCTTACACCGGGGAGCTGTTTTTT. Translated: CAISDQGAYTGELFF.

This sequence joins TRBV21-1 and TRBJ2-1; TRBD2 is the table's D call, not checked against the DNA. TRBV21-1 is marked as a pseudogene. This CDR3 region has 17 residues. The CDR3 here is CASSNSRGGPYYNEQFF. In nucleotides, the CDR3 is TGTGCCAGCAGCAACTCCCGGGGTGGGCCATACTACAATGAGCAGTTCTTC.

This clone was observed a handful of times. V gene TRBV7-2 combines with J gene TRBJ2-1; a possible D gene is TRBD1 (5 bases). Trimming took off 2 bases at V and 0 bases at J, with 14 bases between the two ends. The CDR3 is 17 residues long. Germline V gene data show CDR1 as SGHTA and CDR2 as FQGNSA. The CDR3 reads CASSLRGGPGSYNEQFF. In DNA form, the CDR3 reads TGTGCCAGCAGCTTAAGGGGCGGACCAGGCTCCTACAATGAGCAGTTCTTC. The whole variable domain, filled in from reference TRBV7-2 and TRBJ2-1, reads GAGVSQSPSNKVTEKGKDVELRCDPISGHTALYWYRQSLGQGLEFLIYFQGNSAPDKSGLPSDRFSAERTGGSVSTLTIQRTQQEDSAVYLCASSLRGGPGSYNEQFFGPGTRLTVL.

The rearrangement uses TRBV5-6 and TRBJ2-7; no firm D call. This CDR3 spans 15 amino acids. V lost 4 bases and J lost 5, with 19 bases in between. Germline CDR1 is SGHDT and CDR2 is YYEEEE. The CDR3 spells CASSNLGPGKNEQYF. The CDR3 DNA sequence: TGTGCCAGCAGCAACCTGGGCCCAGGAAAGAACGAGCAGTACTTC.

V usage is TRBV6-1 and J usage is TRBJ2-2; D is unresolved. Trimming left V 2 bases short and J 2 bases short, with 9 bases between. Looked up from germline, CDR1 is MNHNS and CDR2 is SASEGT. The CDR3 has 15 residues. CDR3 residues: CASSEQAGNTGELFF. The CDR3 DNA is TGTGCCAGCAGTGAACAGGCTGGAAACACCGGGGAGCTGTTTTTT.

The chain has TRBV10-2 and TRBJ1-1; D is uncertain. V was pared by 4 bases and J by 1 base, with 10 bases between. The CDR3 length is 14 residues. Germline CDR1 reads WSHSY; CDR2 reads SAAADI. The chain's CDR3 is CASSVIGGNTEAFF. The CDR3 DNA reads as TGCGCCAGCAGTGTCATTGGAGGGAACACTGAAGCTTTCTTT.

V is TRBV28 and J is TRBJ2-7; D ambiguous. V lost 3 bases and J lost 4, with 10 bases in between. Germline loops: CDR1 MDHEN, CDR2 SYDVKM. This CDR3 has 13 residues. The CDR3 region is CASSFRSPYEQYF. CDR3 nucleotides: TGTGCCAGCAGTTTTAGGTCTCCGTACGAGCAGTACTTC.

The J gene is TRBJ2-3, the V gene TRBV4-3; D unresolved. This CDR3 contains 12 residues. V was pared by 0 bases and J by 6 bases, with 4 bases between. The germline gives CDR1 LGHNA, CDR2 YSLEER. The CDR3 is CASSQDRDTQYF. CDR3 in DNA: TGCGCCAGCAGCCAAGATCGGGATACGCAGTATTTT.